The clone carrying this T cell receptor delta chain has more than one count but fewer than ten. Other DNA sequences in this specimen translate into the identical CDR3. The CDR3 has 20 amino acids. Germline V gene lookup returns CDR1 GEAIGNYY and CDR2 EKD. V was pared by 1 base and J by 0 bases, with 5 bases of the junction left unmatched. The data belong to a study of gamma-delta chains in newborns, infants, children. TCRdb used CATT to re-call clones from the reads. The sample has 13,000 to 15,000 delta-chain clones, 7% to 8.5% seen once. This receptor was obtained from a child who was a newborn, infant or young child, either healthy, febrile or measles-vaccinated (not recorded which). The rearrangement joins TRDV2 to TRDJ3; 13 bases line up with TRDD3. The source material was blood. This CDR3 reads CACDTYWGIRSSWDTRQMFF. The CDR3 DNA follows: TGTGCCTGTGACACGTACTGGGGGATACGGAGCTCCTGGGACACCCGACAGATGTTTTTC.